The source of this T cell receptor beta chain is a study of T cell responses to AZD1222 COVID-19 vaccine. The overall study: Second doses at about 4 or about 12 weeks were pooled.

Germline loops: CDR1 LNHDA, CDR2 SQIVND (reference sequence). The V end lost 5 bases, the J end lost 7 bases, and 12 bases lay between the germline ends. The CDR3 sequence is 13 residues long. This table comes from immunoSEQ multiplex PCR, and its TCRdb copy is limited to in-frame clones, with some not included. Among roughly 140,000 clones listed, 91% were seen once. As concerns this clone: The antigen remains undetermined.

Study results and limitations: Females made up more of the donors, who were largely white British, and clonal diversity may have come out too low. At study baseline, merely about 6 AZD1222 recipients were seropositive. Rises in breadth and depth of Spike-specific TCRs came after two AZD1222 doses.

The sequencing here drew on peripheral blood, taken on day 0 of AZD1222 vaccination. The chain joins TRBV19 to TRBJ1-5, with D possibly TRBD1 on 5 matching bases. The receptor's source is an adult in good health. The CDR3 DNA follows: TGTGCCAGTAGTGGGAGGGGTTTGCAGCCCCAGCATTTT. Amino acid sequence: CASSGRGLQPQHF. The full variable domain, in which reference TRBV19 and TRBJ1-5 provide the parts outside the CDR3, is DGGITQSPKYLFRKEGQNVTLSCEQNLNHDAMYWYRQDPGQGLRLIYYSQIVNDFQKGDIAEGYSVSREKKESFPLTVTSAQKNPTAFYLCASSGRGLQPQHFGDGTRLSIL.